This TCR beta chain is from a study of T cell responses to AZD1222 COVID-19 vaccine. Findings and caveats of the study: Among the donors, most were white British and more were female, and clonal diversity was possibly underestimated. Seropositive status at baseline applied to only a handful of AZD1222 recipients.

This CDR3 spans 14 amino acids. Germline V gene lookup returns CDR1 SGHRS and CDR2 YFSETQ. V dropped 3 bases and J dropped 3 bases, with 12 bases sitting between them. Turning to this clone: Its antigen is still unknown.

Second-dose groups at about 4 or about 12 weeks were pooled. Measured with immunoSEQ multiplex PCR; TCRdb has only the in-frame clones, and not every one. The sample has some 79,000 clones, roughly 88% seen once. Sequenced here: peripheral blood, sampled 28 days after the second AZD1222 dose. The chain uses TRBV5-1 and TRBJ1-2; tentative D call: TRBD1 (6 bases). The sequence came from an adult who received the AZD1222 COVID-19 vaccine. The CDR3 protein is CASSSLQGDYGYTF. Here the CDR3 DNA reads TGCGCCAGCAGCTCCTTACAGGGTGACTATGGCTACACCTTC.